The rows below give T cell receptor beta chains drawn from one sample of a study of PD-1 blockade in classical Hodgkin lymphoma. Only in-frame clones appear in the TCRdb table, and some are missing; sequencing was by immunoSEQ multiplex PCR. The data contain around 31,000 clones, around 92% of them singletons. The sequencing input was CD4+ T cells from blood. The receptor source for this set is a human donor with classical Hodgkin lymphoma. The CDR3 runs from the conserved cysteine through the conserved F or W. A D gene is named only where the DNA matches it firmly. The size field is filled for only some rows; it gives once, few, many or a size class.

abundance	v_gene	j_gene	d_gene	CDR3nt	CDR3aa
-	TRBV18	TRBJ2-2	-	TGTGCCAGCTCACCACATCCAGACACCGGGGAGCTGTTTTTT	CASSPHPDTGELFF
-	TRBV9	TRBJ1-3	-	TGTGCCAGCAGCTCAACAGGGCTTCGCTCTGGAAACACCATATATTTT	CASSSTGLRSGNTIYF
-	TRBV10-3	TRBJ1-1	-	TGTGCCATCCGGACCTCCAGGCTGAACACTGAAGCTTTCTTT	CAIRTSRLNTEAFF
-	TRBV29-1	TRBJ2-7	-	TGCAGCGTTGTAGATTACGAGCAGTACTTC	CSVVDYEQYF
-	TRBV27	TRBJ1-5	TRBD1	TGTGCCAGCAGTGTTGGGACAGCTAGCAATCAGCCCCAGCATTTT	CASSVGTASNQPQHF
-	TRBV4-3	TRBJ2-5	TRBD2	TGCGCCAGCAGCCAAGGGACGGGAGGGTCAGAGACCCAGTACTTC	CASSQGTGGSETQYF
few	TRBV30	TRBJ2-7	-	TGTGCCTGGAGCACCGGAGGCAGGGCCTACGAGCAGTACTTC	CAWSTGGRAYEQYF
-	TRBV2	TRBJ1-2	TRBD1	TGTGCCAGCAGGGGGATAGGACAGGGGGCGTATGGCTACACCTTC	CASRGIGQGAYGYTF
-	TRBV15	TRBJ2-5	TRBD1	TGTGCCACCAGCAGAGTTACAGGGGGCGGGGAGACCCAGTACTTC	CATSRVTGGGETQYF
once	TRBV5-1	TRBJ1-4	-	TGCGCCAGCAGCTTGCAGGGGTTTAAAGAAAAACTGTTTTTT	CASSLQGFKEKLFF
-	TRBV18	TRBJ1-4	-	TGTGCCAGCTCATCGGACCTCAAGGAAAAACTGTTTTTT	CASSSDLKEKLFF
-	TRBV5-3	TRBJ2-1	TRBD2	TGTGCCAGAAGCTTGGGACTAGCGGGTAGCTCCTACAATGAGCAGTTCTTC	CARSLGLAGSSYNEQFF
-	TRBV4-3	TRBJ2-1	TRBD2	TGCGCCAGCAGCCAACGGCTAGCGGGTAACAATGAGCAGTTCTTC	CASSQRLAGNNEQFF
-	TRBV11-2	TRBJ2-7	-	TGTGCCAGCAGCCGCACATTGGGGTACGAGCAGTACTTC	CASSRTLGYEQYF
-	TRBV5-1	TRBJ2-7	-	TGCGCCAGCAGCTTGGAGCCAGGTCCCTACGAGCAGTACTTC	CASSLEPGPYEQYF
-	TRBV2	TRBJ2-5	-	TGTGCCAGCAGGGACACGGGAGAGACCCAGTACTTC	CASRDTGETQYF
-	TRBV28	TRBJ1-5	-	TGTGCCAGCAGCCCCGGACAGCAGAATCAGCCCCAGCATTTT	CASSPGQQNQPQHF